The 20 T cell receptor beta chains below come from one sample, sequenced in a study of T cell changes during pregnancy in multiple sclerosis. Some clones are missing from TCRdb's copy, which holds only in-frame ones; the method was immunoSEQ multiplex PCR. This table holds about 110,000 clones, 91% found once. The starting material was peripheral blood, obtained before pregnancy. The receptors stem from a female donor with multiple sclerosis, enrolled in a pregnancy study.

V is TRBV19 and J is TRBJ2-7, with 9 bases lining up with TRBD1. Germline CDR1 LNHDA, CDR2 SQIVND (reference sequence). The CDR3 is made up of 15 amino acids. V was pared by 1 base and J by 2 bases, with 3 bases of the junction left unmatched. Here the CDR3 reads CASSIAGTGTYEQYF. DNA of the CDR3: TGTGCCAGTAGTATAGCCGGGACAGGGACCTACGAGCAGTACTTC.

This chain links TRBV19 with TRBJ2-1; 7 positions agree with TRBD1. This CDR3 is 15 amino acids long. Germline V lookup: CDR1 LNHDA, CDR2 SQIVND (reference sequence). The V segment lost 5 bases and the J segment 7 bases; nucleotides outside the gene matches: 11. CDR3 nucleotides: TGTGCCAGTAGTTACCCAAGGGGGCTGGGGAATGAGCAGTTCTTC. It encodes CASSYPRGLGNEQFF.

CDR3 sequence (DNA): TGTGCCAGCAGTAGAAGCGGCGAGCAGTACTTC. This sequence encodes CASSRSGEQYF. The chain combines TRBV25-1 with TRBJ2-7, with D perhaps TRBD2 (5 bases). The germline V and J ends were trimmed by 5 bases and 6 bases, with 8 bases remaining between them. CDR1 is MGHDK, CDR2 SYGVNS, per germline. The CDR3 covers 11 residues.

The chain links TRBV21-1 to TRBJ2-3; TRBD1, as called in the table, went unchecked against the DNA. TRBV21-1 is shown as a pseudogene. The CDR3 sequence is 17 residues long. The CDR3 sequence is CASSKVWGRGGTDTQYF. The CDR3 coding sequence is TGTGCCAGCAGCAAAGTATGGGGCAGGGGGGGCACAGATACGCAGTATTTT.

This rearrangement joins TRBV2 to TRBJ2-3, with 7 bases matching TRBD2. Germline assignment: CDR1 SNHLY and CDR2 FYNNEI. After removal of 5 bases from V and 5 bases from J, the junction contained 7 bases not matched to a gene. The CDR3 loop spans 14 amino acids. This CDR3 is CASSTRWGGDTQYF. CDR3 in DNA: TGTGCCAGCAGTACCCGCTGGGGGGGAGATACGCAGTATTTT.

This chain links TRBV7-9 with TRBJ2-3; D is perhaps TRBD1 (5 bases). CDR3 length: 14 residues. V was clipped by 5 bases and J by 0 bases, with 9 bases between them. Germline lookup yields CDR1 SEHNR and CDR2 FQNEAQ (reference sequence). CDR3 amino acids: CASSLRQSTDTQYF. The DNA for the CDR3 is TGTGCCAGCAGCCTCCGACAGAGCACAGATACGCAGTATTTT.

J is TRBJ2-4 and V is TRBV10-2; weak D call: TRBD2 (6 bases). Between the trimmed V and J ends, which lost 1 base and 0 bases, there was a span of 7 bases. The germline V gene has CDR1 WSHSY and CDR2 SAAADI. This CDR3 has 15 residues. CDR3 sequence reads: CASSELAVAKNIQYF. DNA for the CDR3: TGCGCCAGCAGTGAGTTAGCGGTAGCCAAAAACATTCAGTACTTC.

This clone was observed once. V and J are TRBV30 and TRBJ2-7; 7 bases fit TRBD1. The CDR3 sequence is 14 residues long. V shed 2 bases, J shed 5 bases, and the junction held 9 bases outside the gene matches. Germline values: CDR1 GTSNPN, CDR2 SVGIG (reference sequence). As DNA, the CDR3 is TGTGCCTGGAGTATGGACAGGCGCCTTCACGAGCAGTACTTC. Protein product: CAWSMDRRLHEQYF.

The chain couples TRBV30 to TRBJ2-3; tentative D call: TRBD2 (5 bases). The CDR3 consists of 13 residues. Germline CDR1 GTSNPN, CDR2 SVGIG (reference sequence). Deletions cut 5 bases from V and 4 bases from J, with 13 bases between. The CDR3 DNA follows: TGTGCCTGGGGAGGAACGGAGGCAGATACGCAGTATTTT. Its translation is CAWGGTEADTQYF.

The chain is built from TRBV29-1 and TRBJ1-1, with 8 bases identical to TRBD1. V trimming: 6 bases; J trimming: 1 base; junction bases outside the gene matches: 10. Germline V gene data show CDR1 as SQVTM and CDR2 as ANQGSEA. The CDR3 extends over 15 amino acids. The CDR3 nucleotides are TGCAGCGTGACGCTGACAGGGGCGAAGAACACTGAAGCTTTCTTT. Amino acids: CSVTLTGAKNTEAFF. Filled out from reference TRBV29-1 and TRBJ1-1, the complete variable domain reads SAVISQKPSRDICQRGTSLTIQCQVDSQVTMMFWYRQQPGQSLTLIATANQGSEATYESGFVIDKFPISRPNLTFSTLTVSNMSPEDSSIYLCSVTLTGAKNTEAFFGQGTRLTVV.

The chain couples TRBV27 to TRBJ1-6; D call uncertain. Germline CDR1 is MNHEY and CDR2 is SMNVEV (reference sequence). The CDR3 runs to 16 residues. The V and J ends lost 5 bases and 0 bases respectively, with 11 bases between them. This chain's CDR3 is CASSPQKSSYNSPLHF. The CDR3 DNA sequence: TGTGCCAGCAGTCCTCAGAAGTCCTCCTATAATTCACCCCTCCACTTT.

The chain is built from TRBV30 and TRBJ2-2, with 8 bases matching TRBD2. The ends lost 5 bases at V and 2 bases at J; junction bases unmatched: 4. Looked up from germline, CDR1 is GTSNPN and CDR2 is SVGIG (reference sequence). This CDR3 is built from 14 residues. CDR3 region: CAWGAGANTGELFF. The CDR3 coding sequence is TGTGCCTGGGGAGCGGGAGCCAACACCGGGGAGCTGTTTTTT. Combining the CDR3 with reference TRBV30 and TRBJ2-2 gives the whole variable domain SQTIHQWPATLVQPVGSPLSLECTVEGTSNPNLYWYRQAAGRGLQLLFYSVGIGQISSEVPQNLSASRPQDRQFILSSKKLLLSDSGFYLCAWGAGANTGELFFGEGSRLTVL.

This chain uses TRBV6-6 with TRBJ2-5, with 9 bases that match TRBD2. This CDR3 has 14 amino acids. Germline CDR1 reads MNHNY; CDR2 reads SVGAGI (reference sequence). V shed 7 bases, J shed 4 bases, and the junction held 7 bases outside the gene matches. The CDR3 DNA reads TGTGCCAGCAAGGCTAGCGGGAACGGAGAGACCCAGTACTTC. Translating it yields CASKASGNGETQYF.

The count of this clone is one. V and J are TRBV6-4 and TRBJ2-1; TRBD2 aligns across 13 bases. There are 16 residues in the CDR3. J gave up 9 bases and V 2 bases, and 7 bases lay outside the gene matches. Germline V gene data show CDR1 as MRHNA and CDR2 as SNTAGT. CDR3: CASSDGLAGDMAEQFF. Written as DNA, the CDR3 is TGTGCCAGCAGTGACGGACTAGCGGGAGATATGGCTGAGCAGTTCTTC.

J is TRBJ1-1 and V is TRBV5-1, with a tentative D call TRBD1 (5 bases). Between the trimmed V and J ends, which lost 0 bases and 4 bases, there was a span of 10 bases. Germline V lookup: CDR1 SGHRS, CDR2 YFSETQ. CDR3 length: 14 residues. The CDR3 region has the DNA TGCGCCAGCAGCTTGGAGCCAGGGCGCACTGAAGCTTTCTTT. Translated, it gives CASSLEPGRTEAFF. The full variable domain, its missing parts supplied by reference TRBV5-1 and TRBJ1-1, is KAGVTQTPRYLIKTRGQQVTLSCSPISGHRSVSWYQQTPGQGLQFLFEYFSETQRNKGNFPGRFSGRQFSNSRSEMNVSTLELGDSALYLCASSLEPGRTEAFFGQGTRLTVV.

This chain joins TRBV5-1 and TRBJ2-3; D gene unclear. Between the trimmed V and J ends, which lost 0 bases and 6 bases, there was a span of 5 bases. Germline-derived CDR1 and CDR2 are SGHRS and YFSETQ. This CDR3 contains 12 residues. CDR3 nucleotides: TGCGCCAGCAGCTTGGCCGCGGATACGCAGTATTTT. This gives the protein CASSLAADTQYF.

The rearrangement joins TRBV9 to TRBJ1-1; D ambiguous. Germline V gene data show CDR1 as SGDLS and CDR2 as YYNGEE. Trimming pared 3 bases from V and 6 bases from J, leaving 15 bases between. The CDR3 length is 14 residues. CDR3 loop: CASSESGVGPEAFF. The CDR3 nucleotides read TGTGCCAGCAGCGAATCCGGGGTCGGGCCTGAAGCTTTCTTT.

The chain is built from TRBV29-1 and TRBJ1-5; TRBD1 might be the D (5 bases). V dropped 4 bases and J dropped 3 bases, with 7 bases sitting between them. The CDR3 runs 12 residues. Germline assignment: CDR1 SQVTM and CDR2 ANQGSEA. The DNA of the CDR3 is TGCAGCGTTGCAGGGTACAATCAGCCCCAGCATTTT. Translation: CSVAGYNQPQHF.

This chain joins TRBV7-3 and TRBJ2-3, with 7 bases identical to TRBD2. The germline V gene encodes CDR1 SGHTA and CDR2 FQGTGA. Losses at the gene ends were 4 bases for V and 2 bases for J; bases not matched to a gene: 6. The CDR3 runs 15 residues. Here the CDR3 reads CASSYGSGVTDTQYF. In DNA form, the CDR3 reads TGTGCCAGCAGCTACGGGAGCGGGGTCACAGATACGCAGTATTTT.

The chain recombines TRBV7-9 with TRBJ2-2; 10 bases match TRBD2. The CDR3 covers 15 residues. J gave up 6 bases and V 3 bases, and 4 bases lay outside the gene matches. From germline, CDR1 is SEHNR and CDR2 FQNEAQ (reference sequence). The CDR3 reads CASSFPGLAPGELFF. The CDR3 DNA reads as TGTGCCAGCAGCTTTCCGGGACTAGCGCCCGGGGAGCTGTTTTTT.